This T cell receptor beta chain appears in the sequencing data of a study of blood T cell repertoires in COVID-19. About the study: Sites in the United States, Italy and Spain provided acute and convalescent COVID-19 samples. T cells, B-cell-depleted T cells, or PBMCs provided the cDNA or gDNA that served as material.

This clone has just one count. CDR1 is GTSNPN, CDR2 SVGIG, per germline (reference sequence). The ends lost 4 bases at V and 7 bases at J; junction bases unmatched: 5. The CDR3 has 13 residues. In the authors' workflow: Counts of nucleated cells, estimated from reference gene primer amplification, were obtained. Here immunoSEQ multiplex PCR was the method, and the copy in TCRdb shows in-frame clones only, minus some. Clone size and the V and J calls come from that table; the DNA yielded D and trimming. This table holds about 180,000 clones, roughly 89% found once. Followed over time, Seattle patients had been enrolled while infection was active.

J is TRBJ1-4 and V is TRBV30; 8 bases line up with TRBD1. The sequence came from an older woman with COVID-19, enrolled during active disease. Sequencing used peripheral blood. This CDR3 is CAWNPGQAEKLFF. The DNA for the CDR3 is TGTGCCTGGAATCCGGGACAGGCTGAAAAACTGTTTTTT. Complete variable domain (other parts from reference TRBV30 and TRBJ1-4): SQTIHQWPATLVQPVGSPLSLECTVEGTSNPNLYWYRQAAGRGLQLLFYSVGIGQISSEVPQNLSASRPQDRQFILSSKKLLLSDSGFYLCAWNPGQAEKLFFGSGTQLSVL.